Listed here are 25 T cell receptor beta chains from one sample, sequenced in a study of T cells after yellow fever vaccination. A single record per CDR3 protein comes from TCRdb applying MiXCR to the 5' RACE reads. The sample has roughly 50,000 distinct CDR3 sequences; roughly 7.3% are singletons. This specimen was CD8+ T cells sorted from PBMCs, taken less than 18 days after the first yellow fever vaccination. These TCRs come from a man aged 18 to 30 who received the YFV17D yellow fever vaccine.

The chain links TRBV20-1 to TRBJ1-1, with a possible D match to TRBD1 (5 bases). The V gene's germline CDR1 is DFQATT and CDR2 SNEGSKA (reference sequence). The length of the CDR3 is 16 residues. Trimming removed 2 bases from V and 4 bases from J, with 20 bases in between. DNA for the CDR3: TGCAGTGCTAGAACCAGGGTTCTTGCCCTCGCCACTGAAGCTTTCTTT. This gives the protein CSARTRVLALATEAFF.

The chain joins TRBV5-1 to TRBJ1-5; 8 nucleotides line up with TRBD1. CDR3 length: 14 residues. CDR1 is SGHRS, CDR2 YFSETQ, per germline. The V segment lost 4 bases and the J segment 9 bases; nucleotides outside the gene matches: 9. The CDR3 DNA reads as TGCGCCAGCAGCACCGGGACAGGCGTCTTGCCCCAGCATTTT. Translating gives CASSTGTGVLPQHF.

This clonotype was counted at least ten times. The chain has TRBV27 and TRBJ2-7; D perhaps matches TRBD1 (6 bases). The V end lost 3 bases, the J end lost 2 bases, and 8 bases lay between the germline ends. This CDR3 has 13 residues. Germline V CDR1 and CDR2: MNHEY, SMNVEV (reference sequence). The CDR3 DNA follows: TGTGCCAGCAGTTTTAGGGGGACCTACGAGCAGTACTTC. This sequence encodes CASSFRGTYEQYF.

The chain combines TRBV7-9 with TRBJ1-4; D might be TRBD1 (5 bases). V was cut by 5 bases and J by 5 bases, with 12 bases left in between. The CDR3 runs 14 residues. Germline lookup yields CDR1 SEHNR and CDR2 FQNEAQ (reference sequence). CDR3 DNA sequence: TGTGCCAGCAGCCCGCTGCGACAGAATGAAAAACTGTTTTTT. This encodes CASSPLRQNEKLFF.

This clonotype has ten or more counts. The V gene is TRBV4-3, the J gene TRBJ1-2; TRBD1 agrees at 7 bases. The V gene's germline CDR1 is LGHNA and CDR2 YSLEER. Unmatched junction bases numbered 10, after V lost 0 bases and J lost 6 bases. The CDR3 covers 16 residues. CDR3 in amino acids: CASSQDLGRGLHGYTF. The CDR3 DNA follows: TGCGCCAGCAGCCAAGATTTGGGAAGGGGGCTTCATGGCTACACCTTC.

This clonotype was counted many times. V and J are TRBV28 and TRBJ2-1, with D perhaps TRBD2 (5 bases). Germline CDR1 MDHEN, CDR2 SYDVKM. V lost 3 bases and J 0 bases, leaving 12 bases between the germline ends. This CDR3 is 16 amino acids long. The CDR3 DNA reads as TGTGCCAGCAGTTTGGTGGGAGCACTCTCCTACAATGAGCAGTTCTTC. The encoded protein is CASSLVGALSYNEQFF.

This clonotype was seen repeatedly, ten times or more. V usage is TRBV4-3 and J usage is TRBJ2-6; D not resolved. Trimming shortened V by 4 bases and J by 0 bases, and 10 bases separated the two germline ends. This CDR3 region has 16 residues. CDR1 is LGHNA and CDR2 is YSLEER in the germline V gene. Here the CDR3 reads CASSPYGVSGANVLTF. CDR3 coding DNA: TGCGCCAGCAGCCCTTACGGTGTCTCTGGGGCCAACGTCCTGACTTTC.

This clonotype has ten or more counts. V is TRBV12-3 or TRBV12-4 and J is TRBJ1-2, with 9 bases fitting TRBD1. With 6 bases clipped from V and 6 bases from J, the junction kept 8 bases outside the gene matches. The CDR3 runs to 14 residues. The CDR3 DNA reads as TGTGCCAGCAGCATAAGACAGGGGGTGGATGGCTACACCTTC. Translated: CASSIRQGVDGYTF.

This clonotype has more than one count but fewer than ten. The rearrangement uses TRBV20-1 and TRBJ2-7; TRBD1 might be the D (6 bases). Germline CDR1 is DFQATT and CDR2 is SNEGSKA (reference sequence). The V end lost 3 bases, the J end lost 0 bases, and 15 bases lay between the germline ends. This CDR3 has 15 amino acids. The CDR3 is CSARDGQKSSYEQYV. CDR3 bases: TGCAGTGCTAGGGACGGACAGAAAAGCTCCTACGAGCAGTACGTC.

This clonotype was seen ten or more times. The genes are TRBV5-5 and TRBJ1-5; no firm D call. CDR1 is SGHKS, CDR2 YYEKEE, per germline (reference sequence). V was shortened by 0 bases and J by 4 bases, with 2 bases between the two germline ends. The CDR3 totals 12 residues. DNA for the CDR3: TGTGCCAGCAGCTTGGAAAATCAGCCCCAGCATTTT. It is translated as CASSLENQPQHF.

This clonotype was detected ten times or more. The V and J genes are TRBV4-2 and TRBJ2-7, with D possibly TRBD2 on 6 matching bases. CDR3 length: 16 residues. V lost 1 base and J 2 bases, leaving 15 bases between the germline ends. The V gene's germline CDR1 is LGHNA and CDR2 YNFKEQ. CDR3 in amino acids: CASSQGETSSPYEQYF. Written as DNA, the CDR3 is TGTGCCAGCAGCCAAGGGGAAACTAGCAGTCCCTACGAGCAGTACTTC.

This clonotype was counted at least ten times. The chain employs TRBV2 and TRBJ2-1; 8 bases match TRBD2. The CDR3 length is 15 residues. The V gene end was trimmed by 8 bases and the J gene end by 3 bases; junction bases not matched to a gene: 9. Germline V gene data show CDR1 as SNHLY and CDR2 as FYNNEI. CDR3 in DNA: TGTGCCAGCGCGGCCCAGGCGGGGGGCTACAATGAGCAGTTCTTC. Translated: CASAAQAGGYNEQFF.

This clonotype was recorded at least ten times. This rearrangement joins TRBV7-2 to TRBJ2-3; 13 bases agree with TRBD2. The CDR3 runs 15 residues. Germline CDR1 reads SGHTA; CDR2 reads FQGNSA. Trimming at V came to 5 bases and at J to 6 bases, leaving 5 bases not matched to a gene. CDR3 DNA: TGTGCCAGCAGCCGGACTAGCGGGGGAGGGGATACGCAGTATTTT. Amino acids: CASSRTSGGGDTQYF.

This clonotype was detected ten times or more. The chain uses TRBV10-2 and TRBJ2-7; maybe TRBD2 (6 bases). The CDR3 totals 13 residues. V was pared by 2 bases and J by 2 bases, with 7 bases between. The V gene's germline CDR1 is WSHSY and CDR2 SAAADI. The CDR3 coding sequence is TGCGCCAGCAGTGAGCGGGAGACCTACGAGCAGTACTTC. Protein product: CASSERETYEQYF.

This clonotype has ten or more counts. This chain joins TRBV20-1 and TRBJ2-1; possibly TRBD2 for D (7 bases). CDR1 and CDR2 (germline): DFQATT, SNEGSKA (reference sequence). This CDR3 has 15 amino acids. Between the trimmed V and J ends, which lost 6 bases and 2 bases, there was a span of 17 bases. CDR3 DNA sequence: TGCAGTGCCCCAGGGAAGGGGGGGCCCTACAATGAGCAGTTCTTC. It is translated as CSAPGKGGPYNEQFF.

This clonotype was observed at least ten times. The rearrangement links TRBV7-9 to TRBJ2-3; D tentatively fits TRBD1 or TRBD2 (5 bases each). There are 15 residues in the CDR3. CDR1 and CDR2 (germline): SEHNR, FQNEAQ (reference sequence). V was trimmed by 5 bases and J by 0 bases, leaving 12 bases between them. The CDR3 region has the DNA TGTGCCAGCAGCGTGTGGGACCGGAGCACAGATACGCAGTATTTT. It translates to CASSVWDRSTDTQYF.

This clonotype was seen ten or more times. This chain connects TRBV5-1 to TRBJ1-1; 8 bases are shared with TRBD1. CDR1 is SGHRS and CDR2 is YFSETQ in the germline V gene. The CDR3 is 16 amino acids. The trim removed 4 bases at V and 0 bases at J, leaving 8 bases unmatched. CDR3 amino acids: CASSDGTGLMNTEAFF. In DNA form, the CDR3 reads TGCGCCAGCAGCGACGGGACAGGTCTCATGAACACTGAAGCTTTCTTT.

Details on this clonotype: A much bigger clone sits one base away, suggesting this may be a read error. The rearrangement uses TRBV5-1 and TRBJ2-1; 9 bases fit TRBD1. The CDR3 sequence is 14 residues long. From germline, CDR1 is SGHRS and CDR2 YFSETQ. V dropped 4 bases and J dropped 8; count of bases not matched to a gene: 7. CDR3 coding DNA: TGCGCCAGCAGCATGGGACAGGGCTTGGATGAGCAGTTCTTC. This gives the protein CASSMGQGLDEQFF. The full variable domain, in which reference TRBV5-1 and TRBJ2-1 provide the parts outside the CDR3, is KAGVTQTPRYLIKTRGQQVTLSCSPISGHRSVSWYQQTPGQGLQFLFEYFSETQRNKGNFPGRFSGRQFSNSRSEMNVSTLELGDSALYLCASSMGQGLDEQFFGPGTRLTVL.

J is TRBJ2-1 and V is TRBV4-1, with 7 bases lining up with TRBD2. CDR3 length: 16 amino acids. Germline V CDR1 and CDR2: MGHRA, YSYEKL. V lost 2 bases to trimming and J lost 4 bases; unmatched junction nucleotides: 8. The CDR3 nucleotides read TGCGCCAGCAGCCAAACCGCCGGGGGGTCTTACAATGAGCAGTTCTTC. This encodes CASSQTAGGSYNEQFF.

In its sample, this clonotype was seen many times. V gene TRBV6-1 combines with J gene TRBJ1-1; 8 bases align to TRBD1. The V segment lost 7 bases and the J segment 1 base; nucleotides outside the gene matches: 5. CDR3 length: 14 residues. Germline CDR1 reads MNHNS; CDR2 reads SASEGT. The CDR3 region has the DNA TGTGCCAGCAAACGACAGGGGTGGAACACTGAAGCTTTCTTT. Protein sequence: CASKRQGWNTEAFF.

This clonotype was found many times. DNA of the CDR3: TGCGCCAGCAGCCAAGATATGGTGGATGAGGGGGCGGTCACCGGGGAGCTGTTTTTT. Its protein product is CASSQDMVDEGAVTGELFF. The chain has TRBV4-3 and TRBJ2-2; TRBD1 aligns across 7 bases. Germline V CDR1 and CDR2: LGHNA, YSLEER. The J segment lost 4 bases and the V segment lost 0 bases, leaving 14 bases of the junction unmatched. This CDR3 spans 19 amino acids.

This clonotype was counted ten times or more. This rearrangement joins TRBV28 to TRBJ2-2; 10 positions match TRBD1. V was pared by 6 bases and J by 5 bases, with 6 bases of the junction left unmatched. Germline lookup yields CDR1 MDHEN and CDR2 SYDVKM. The CDR3 has 15 residues. CDR3 sequence (DNA): TGTGCCAGCAGCGCCGGGACAGGGGAGACCGGGGAGCTGTTTTTT. Protein sequence: CASSAGTGETGELFF.

The sample holds a few counts of this clonotype. The chain carries TRBV9 and TRBJ2-7; 7 bases are a match to TRBD1. CDR3 length equals 15 residues. Germline CDR1 SGDLS, CDR2 YYNGEE. The V gene end was trimmed by 4 bases and the J gene end by 1 base; junction bases not matched to a gene: 8. The chain's CDR3 is CASSPTRTGSYEQYF. CDR3 bases: TGTGCCAGCAGCCCTACGAGGACAGGTTCCTACGAGCAGTACTTC.

This clonotype was counted between two and nine times. The CDR3 here is CSVVGQNTEAFF. The CDR3, as DNA: TGCAGCGTTGTGGGGCAGAACACTGAAGCTTTCTTT. V and J are TRBV29-1 and TRBJ1-1; D is perhaps TRBD1 (5 bases). CDR1 and CDR2 from the germline V gene are SQVTM and ANQGSEA. The CDR3 runs to 12 residues. The V and J ends lost 4 bases and 1 base respectively, with 7 bases between them.

J is TRBJ2-3 and V is TRBV9, with TRBD1 matching 7 bases. Germline values: CDR1 SGDLS, CDR2 YYNGEE. This CDR3 contains 13 residues. With V trimmed by 3 bases and J by 7 bases, 5 bases remained unmatched. The CDR3 DNA sequence: TGTGCCAGCAGCGCACCACAGGGGAATACGCAGTATTTT. Translated, it gives CASSAPQGNTQYF.